In this sample, the clone carrying this T cell receptor (beta chain) turned up a few times. The data are from a study of spatial heterogeneity in lung cancer. Study at large: Detected sequences consistently included more beta-chain ones than alpha-chain ones.

The CDR3 is 15 amino acids. Germline V gene lookup returns CDR1 SGHKS and CDR2 YYEKEE (reference sequence). V was cut by 3 bases and J by 4 bases, with 14 bases left in between. Specified time point: sample taken at primary tumor resection. TCRdb used MiXCR to reprocess the 5' RACE reads, holding one entry per CDR3 protein. Of some 100,000 distinct CDR3 sequences detected, 10% to 15% appear once; the ten largest clones hold under 50%. This sequence originates from a male donor with early-stage non-small cell lung cancer. The J gene is TRBJ1-5, the V gene TRBV5-5, with a possible D match to TRBD1 (5 bases). The sample here was PBMCs, taken at surgery. Here the CDR3 reads CASSWGGGKNQPQHF. In nucleotides, the CDR3 is TGTGCCAGCAGCTGGGGTGGGGGAAAAAATCAGCCCCAGCATTTT.